These T cell receptor beta chains were read from a single sample in a study of cytotoxic CD8 clonotypes in ibrutinib-treated CLL. Only in-frame clones appear in the TCRdb table, and some are missing; sequencing was by immunoSEQ multiplex PCR. The table shows tens of thousands of clones, with more than 60% occurring only once. The specimen comprised PBMCs, sampled after 12 months of ibrutinib treatment. The receptor set was obtained from a human donor with chronic lymphocytic leukemia. Each CDR3 is given with its conserved first and last residue. The D gene is left open where the match is weak. The size field is filled for only some rows; it gives once, few, many or a size class.

V	J	D	size	CDR3	DNA
TRBV10-3	TRBJ1-1	-	-	CAISESGSSAEAFF	TGTGCCATCAGTGAGTCGGGGTCCAGCGCTGAAGCTTTCTTT
TRBV28	TRBJ2-2	TRBD2	-	CASSLGTSGGELFF	TGTGCCAGCAGTCTCGGGACTAGCGGCGGGGAGCTGTTTTTT
TRBV7-2	TRBJ2-1	TRBD1	-	CASSPSPGQDGNEQFF	TGTGCCAGCAGCCCGTCACCGGGACAGGATGGGAATGAGCAGTTCTTC
TRBV27	TRBJ1-1	TRBD1	-	CASSPRRTGKAFF	TGTGCCAGCAGTCCCCGAAGGACAGGGAAAGCTTTCTTT
TRBV7-9	TRBJ2-1	TRBD2	-	CASSPSVRGSGGGYNEQFF	TGTGCCAGCAGCCCCTCCGTGCGCGGGAGTGGGGGGGGCTACAATGAGCAGTTCTTC
TRBV5-5	TRBJ1-2	-	-	CASSLPPTGGNYGYTF	TGTGCCAGCAGCTTGCCCCCTACGGGGGGGAACTATGGCTACACCTTC
TRBV18	TRBJ2-7	-	-	CASSPGTNYEQYF	TGTGCCAGCTCACCCGGGACAAATTACGAGCAGTACTTC
TRBV7-9	TRBJ1-6	TRBD1	-	CASSSTGPGNSPLHF	TGTGCCAGCAGCTCGACAGGGCCTGGAAATTCACCCCTCCACTTT
TRBV6-4	TRBJ2-2	-	-	CASSPSSAHTGELFF	TGTGCCAGCAGCCCATCTAGTGCCCACACCGGGGAGCTGTTTTTT
TRBV5-1	TRBJ2-1	TRBD2	-	CASSAGTSGFTYNEQFF	TGCGCCAGCAGCGCCGGGACTAGCGGGTTTACCTACAATGAGCAGTTCTTC
TRBV7-8	TRBJ1-5	TRBD1	-	CASSRQTGTGVNQPQHF	TGTGCCAGCAGCCGACAGACTGGGACAGGGGTTAACCAGCCCCAGCATTTT
TRBV25-1	TRBJ2-2	TRBD2	-	CASSECWPAGVYGELFF	TGTGCCAGCAGTGAATGTTGGCCCGCGGGAGTTTACGGGGAGCTGTTTTTT
TRBV19	TRBJ1-2	TRBD1	-	CASSMGTGGNYGYTF	TGTGCCAGTAGTATGGGGACAGGGGGCAACTATGGCTACACCTTC
TRBV29-1	TRBJ2-2	TRBD2	few	CSVAAASGSPGELFF	TGCAGCGTTGCGGCAGCTAGCGGGAGCCCCGGGGAGCTGTTTTTT
TRBV5-5	TRBJ2-2	-	once	CASNLPGSRTGELFF	TGTGCCAGCAATCTCCCGGGATCCCGGACCGGGGAGCTGTTTTTT
TRBV7-2	TRBJ2-2	-	-	CASSLDGGLTNTGELFF	TGTGCCAGCAGCTTAGACGGAGGGCTCACGAACACCGGGGAGCTGTTTTTT
TRBV6-1	TRBJ2-1	-	-	CASSEPAYNEQFF	TGTGCCAGCAGTGAGCCAGCCTACAATGAGCAGTTCTTC
TRBV5-1	TRBJ1-4	TRBD1	few	CASSPGTGGTNEKLFF	TGCGCCAGCAGTCCGGGGACAGGGGGGACTAATGAAAAACTGTTTTTT
TRBV18	TRBJ2-3	-	few	CASSPTPRSTDTQYF	TGTGCCAGCTCACCAACTCCCCGGAGCACAGATACGCAGTATTTT
TRBV7-3	TRBJ2-1	-	-	CASSSGLQGSNEQFF	TGTGCCAGCAGCAGCGGTCTTCAGGGATCCAATGAGCAGTTCTTC
TRBV5-1	TRBJ1-1	-	-	CASSDDWGGGTEAFF	TGCGCCAGCAGCGACGACTGGGGAGGAGGCACTGAAGCTTTCTTT
TRBV5-4	TRBJ2-7	TRBD2	-	CASSFELAGGEQYF	TGTGCCAGCAGCTTCGAACTAGCGGGAGGTGAGCAGTACTTC
TRBV28	TRBJ1-5	-	-	CASSFLGPINQPQHF	TGTGCCAGCAGTTTTTTGGGACCGATCAATCAGCCCCAGCATTTT
TRBV4-2	TRBJ2-5	TRBD1	-	CASSQEGQGETQYF	TGTGCCAGCAGCCAAGAAGGACAGGGAGAGACCCAGTACTTC
TRBV21-1	TRBJ2-7	-	-	CASSKEYPGQGANEQYF	TGTGCCAGCAGCAAAGAGTATCCGGGGCAGGGGGCTAACGAGCAGTACTTC
TRBV28	TRBJ1-3	-	few	CASRYRNSGNTIYF	TGTGCCAGCAGGTATAGAAACTCTGGAAACACCATATATTTT
TRBV20-1	TRBJ2-7	-	-	CSAKTAVEQYF	TGCAGTGCTAAGACGGCGGTGGAGCAGTACTTC
TRBV27	TRBJ2-3	-	-	CASSLSGSTDTQYF	TGTGCCAGCAGTTTATCCGGAAGCACAGATACGCAGTATTTT
TRBV7-6	TRBJ2-7	-	-	CASSPRTGSSYEQYF	TGTGCCAGCAGCCCACGTACGGGCAGCTCCTACGAGCAGTACTTC
TRBV29-1	TRBJ2-5	-	-	CSVVTAETQYF	TGCAGCGTTGTGACAGCAGAGACCCAGTACTTC
TRBV11-1	TRBJ2-7	-	-	CASSLGPQGIDYEQYF	TGTGCCAGCAGCTTAGGTCCTCAGGGGATTGACTACGAGCAGTACTTC
TRBV7-9	TRBJ2-5	TRBD1	once	CASSEGTAQETQYF	TGTGCCAGCAGCGAAGGGACAGCTCAAGAGACCCAGTACTTC
TRBV28	TRBJ2-3	-	few	CASSSPGLLTDTQYF	TGTGCCAGCAGCTCTCCGGGACTCCTCACAGATACGCAGTATTTT
TRBV7-9	TRBJ2-7	-	-	CASSPRVLDEQYF	TGTGCCAGCTCCCCAAGGGTCTTGGACGAGCAGTACTTC
TRBV4-2	TRBJ2-7	-	few	CASSQATNYEQYF	TGTGCCAGCAGCCAAGCAACCAACTACGAGCAGTACTTC
TRBV6-1	TRBJ2-2	-	once	CASSWEPAGELFF	TGTGCCAGCAGCTGGGAACCAGCCGGGGAGCTGTTTTTT
TRBV6-1	TRBJ2-5	-	-	CASSDWGRGQETQYF	TGTGCCAGCAGTGATTGGGGCAGGGGACAAGAGACCCAGTACTTC
TRBV27	TRBJ1-5	-	-	CASSFFSNQPQHF	TGTGCCAGCAGTTTTTTCAGCAATCAGCCCCAGCATTTT
TRBV4-3	TRBJ2-3	TRBD2	-	CASSPRLAGDTQYF	TGCGCCAGCAGCCCTCGACTAGCGGGAGATACGCAGTATTTT
TRBV19	TRBJ1-5	-	-	CASESRLLNQPQHF	TGTGCCAGCGAGTCCAGGCTCCTTAATCAGCCCCAGCATTTT
TRBV28	TRBJ2-7	-	-	CASSYLQGWEQYF	TGTGCCAGCAGCTACCTTCAGGGGTGGGAGCAGTACTTC
TRBV10-1	TRBJ2-1	TRBD2	-	CATSSGSSYNEQFF	TGCGCCACCAGTAGCGGGAGCTCCTACAATGAGCAGTTCTTC
TRBV14	TRBJ2-7	-	few	CASSLLSRSYEQYF	TGTGCCAGCAGCCTCCTAAGCAGGTCCTACGAGCAGTACTTC
TRBV5-1	TRBJ2-2	-	-	CASGGGRNTGELFF	TGCGCCAGCGGTGGGGGGAGAAACACCGGGGAGCTGTTTTTT
TRBV19	TRBJ1-1	-	-	CASSIRANTEAFF	TGTGCCAGTAGTATTCGGGCTAACACTGAAGCTTTCTTT
TRBV20-1	TRBJ2-7	-	-	CSAFQAYEQYF	TGCAGTGCTTTCCAAGCCTACGAGCAGTACTTC
TRBV7-2	TRBJ2-7	TRBD2	-	CASSLVGGSTYEQYF	TGTGCCAGCAGCTTAGTTGGCGGGAGTACATACGAGCAGTACTTC